The clone carrying this TCR beta chain was seen just once. What it binds is not known. It was after approximately 11 days of culture that CD4+ T cells were isolated. Participants were given two doses of BNT162b2 or mRNA-1273 vaccine. Produced via immunoSEQ multiplex PCR; TCRdb's table is partial and in-frame only. The sample has more than 35,000 clones, 55% to 85% seen once. This entry comes from a study of vaccination effects on CD4 cells after COVID-19. Study at large: Post-vaccine specimens arrived a median 72 days past the second dose. Whole-study findings and limits: Marked clonal contraction of infection- and vaccine-induced clones was seen late after vaccination.

Germline CDR1 SGHRS, CDR2 YFSETQ. CDR3 length: 12 residues. Trimming left V 4 bases short and J 6 bases short, with 8 bases between. This TCR derives from a human donor who received a COVID-19 vaccine. The chain joins TRBV5-1 to TRBJ2-1, with a weak D call TRBD1 (6 bases). The sequences come from CD4+ T cells from PBMCs cultured without peptide, collected after COVID-19 vaccination. CDR3: CASSGQTNEQFF. CDR3 in DNA: TGCGCCAGCAGCGGACAGACCAATGAGCAGTTCTTC.